This TCR beta chain was recovered during a study of T cells in Graves' hyperthyroidism and ophthalmopathy. Amplification of TCR beta CDR3 regions was performed using RNA transcripts as template. Primed by the HTBI set, a first-round RT-PCR was run on the TCR CDR3. TCRdb reanalysed the multiplex PCR reads using MiXCR and keeps one entry per CDR3 protein. The sample has around 450,000 distinct CDR3 sequences; 15% to 18% are singletons. The CDR3 sequence is 15 residues long. Deletions cut 8 bases from V and 4 bases from J, with 20 bases between. Germline V gives CDR1 SNHLY, CDR2 FYNNEI. This clonotype was recorded at least ten times.

The material sequenced was blood. The chain is built from TRBV2 and TRBJ1-2; D perhaps matches TRBD1 (6 bases). The clonotype originates from a woman aged 18-29 years with Graves' hyperthyroidism. The CDR3 region is CASSYGDTISYGYTF. In nucleotides, the CDR3 is TGTGCCAGCTCCTATGGGGACACCATATCCTATGGCTACACCTTC.